This T cell receptor beta chain was observed in a study of blood T cells in healthy people across ages. V was shortened by 2 bases and J by 1 base, with 17 bases between the two germline ends. Germline-derived CDR1 and CDR2 are MNHNS and SASEGT. The CDR3 has 17 amino acids. This clonotype was detected only a few times. Then a second PCR, running roughly 7 to 11 cycles, was carried out with a sample-barcoded 5' primer and a J-beta primer mix. Using its own MiXCR run on the 5' RACE reads, TCRdb lists one record per CDR3 protein. The table includes roughly 550,000 distinct CDR3 sequences, more than 20% detected once. This sample was also put to use in a study of T cells of mothers and their children. That study reports: Samples came from a few healthy Caucasian mothers and their six children.

This receptor was taken from a boy younger than 18 in good health. This chain joins TRBV6-1 and TRBJ1-1; maybe TRBD1 (6 bases). Sequencing was performed on blood. CDR3: CASSERVNREGNTEAFF. The DNA for the CDR3 is TGTGCCAGCAGTGAAAGGGTCAACAGGGAGGGGAACACTGAAGCTTTCTTT.